The 6 T cell receptor beta chains below all came from one sample that was sequenced in a study of T-cell reconstitution after alpha-beta-depleted transplantation in children listed by TCRdb under 2016. The meaning of the sample's treatment or condition label: allogeneic hematopoietic cell transplantation with graft depleted of TCRalphabeta T cells and CD19 B cells. Libraries were prepared through PCR. The sequencing machine was an Illumina HiSeq 2500. TCR library preparation used molecular barcoding, with unique molecular identifiers applied to normalize quantification of the TCRbeta repertoire. TCRdb trimmed the raw reads at Q25, called clones with MiXCR and kept productive beta chains. A single entry per CDR3 protein holds the most common genes and DNA from its merged rows. The sample contains approximately 490,000 distinct CDR3 sequences, roughly a tenth of them found a single time. Of the sample, around 2% is held by the ten largest clones.

The specimen comprised PBMCs, sampled before TCRalphabeta/CD19-depleted stem cell transplant. The receptors derive from a child aged 2 to 10 with inherited bone marrow failure, due to receive a stem cell transplant.

V usage is TRBV24-1 and J usage is TRBJ2-5, with 9 positions matching TRBD1. The V gene end was trimmed by 2 bases and the J gene end by 5 bases; junction bases not matched to a gene: 11. This CDR3 comprises 17 residues. CDR1 is KGHDR, CDR2 SFDVKD, per germline. CDR3 protein: CATSDYIGTGNTETQYF. DNA for the CDR3: TGTGCCACCAGTGATTACATCGGGACAGGGAATACGGAGACCCAGTACTTC.

This clonotype was found many times. The gene calls are TRBV5-6 and TRBJ2-1; unclear D gene. This CDR3 comprises 13 residues. Trimming cost V 1 base and J 10 bases, with 12 bases left between them. Germline V gene data show CDR1 as SGHDT and CDR2 as YYEEEE. Written as DNA, the CDR3 is TGTGCCAGCAGCTTGACGGCTAGAAACGAGCAGTTCTTC. Encoded protein: CASSLTARNEQFF.

This clonotype was seen many times. The chain uses TRBV4-2 and TRBJ2-3, with 10 bases identical to TRBD2. This CDR3 region has 17 residues. V lost 0 bases and J lost 2; bases outside the gene matches: 5. The V gene's germline CDR1 is LGHNA and CDR2 YNFKEQ. CDR3 sequence reads: CASSQEASGSITDTQYF. CDR3 sequence (DNA): TGTGCCAGCAGCCAAGAAGCTAGCGGGAGTATCACAGATACGCAGTATTTT.

The sample holds many counts of this clonotype. The chain has TRBV6-5 and TRBJ2-1; a possible D gene is TRBD2 (6 bases). The CDR3 runs to 17 residues. Deletions cut 0 bases from V and 4 bases from J, with 16 bases between. CDR1 is MNHEY, CDR2 SVGAGI, per germline. The CDR3 here is CASSYSEGAMGYNEQFF. The CDR3 coding sequence is TGTGCCAGCAGTTACTCGGAGGGCGCGATGGGATACAATGAGCAGTTCTTC.

This clonotype was counted ten times or more. This chain uses TRBV14 with TRBJ2-5; D may be TRBD1 or TRBD2 (5 bases each). The ends were cut back, 3 bases at V and 3 bases at J, with 11 bases in the middle. Germline V gene sequence: CDR1 SGHDN, CDR2 FVKESK. The CDR3 extends over 14 amino acids. The CDR3 protein is CASSQIGTEETQYF. The CDR3 nucleotides read TGTGCCAGCAGCCAGATCGGGACGGAAGAGACCCAGTACTTC.

On this clonotype: A much larger clone differs from this one at a single base, so this may be a read error. The chain recombines TRBV20-1 with TRBJ2-7; D unclear. With 5 bases removed from V and 3 bases from J, the gap between germline ends came to 8 bases. CDR3 length: 11 residues. CDR1 is DFQATT, CDR2 SNEGSKA, per germline (reference sequence). CDR3 protein: CSALTLYEQYF. The CDR3 coding sequence is TGCAGTGCTCTAACACTCTACGAGCAGTACTTC.